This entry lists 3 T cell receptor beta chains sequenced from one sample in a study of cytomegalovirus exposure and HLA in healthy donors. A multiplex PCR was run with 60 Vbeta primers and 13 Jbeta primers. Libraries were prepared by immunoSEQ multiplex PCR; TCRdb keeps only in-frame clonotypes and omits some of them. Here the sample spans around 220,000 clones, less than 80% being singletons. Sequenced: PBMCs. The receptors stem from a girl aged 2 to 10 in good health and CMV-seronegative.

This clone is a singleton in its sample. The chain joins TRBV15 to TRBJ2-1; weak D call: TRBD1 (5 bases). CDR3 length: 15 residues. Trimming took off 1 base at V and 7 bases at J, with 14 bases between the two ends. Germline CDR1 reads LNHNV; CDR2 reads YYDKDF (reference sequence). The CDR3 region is CATSRARVEWNEQFF. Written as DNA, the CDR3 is TGTGCCACCAGCAGAGCCAGGGTCGAGTGGAATGAGCAGTTCTTC.

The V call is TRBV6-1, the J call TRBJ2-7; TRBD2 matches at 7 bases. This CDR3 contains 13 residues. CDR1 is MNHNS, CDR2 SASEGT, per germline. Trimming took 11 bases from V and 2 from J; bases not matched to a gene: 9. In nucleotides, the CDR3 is TGTGCCGGAAGCCGGAGCGGGGCCTACGAGCAGTACTTC. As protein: CAGSRSGAYEQYF.

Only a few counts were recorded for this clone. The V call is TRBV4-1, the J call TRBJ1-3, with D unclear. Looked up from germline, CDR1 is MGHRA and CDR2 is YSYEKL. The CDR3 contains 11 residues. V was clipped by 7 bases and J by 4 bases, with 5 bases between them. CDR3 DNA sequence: TGCGCCAGCACGTCCGGAAACACCATATATTTT. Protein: CASTSGNTIYF.